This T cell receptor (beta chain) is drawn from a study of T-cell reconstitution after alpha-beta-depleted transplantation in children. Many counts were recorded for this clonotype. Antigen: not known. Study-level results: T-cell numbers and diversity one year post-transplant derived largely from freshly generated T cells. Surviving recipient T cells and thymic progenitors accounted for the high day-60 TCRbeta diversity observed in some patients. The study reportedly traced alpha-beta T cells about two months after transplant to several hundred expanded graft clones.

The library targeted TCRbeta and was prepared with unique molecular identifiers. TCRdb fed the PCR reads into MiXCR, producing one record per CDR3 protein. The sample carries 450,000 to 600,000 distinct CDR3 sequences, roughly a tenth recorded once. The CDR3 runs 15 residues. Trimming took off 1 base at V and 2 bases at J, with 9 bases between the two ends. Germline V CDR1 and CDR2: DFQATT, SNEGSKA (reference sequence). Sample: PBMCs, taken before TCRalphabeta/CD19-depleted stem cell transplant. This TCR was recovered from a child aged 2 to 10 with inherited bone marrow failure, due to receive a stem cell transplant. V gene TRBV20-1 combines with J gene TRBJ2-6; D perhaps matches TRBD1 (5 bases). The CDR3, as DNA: TGCAGTGCTAGAGGGTCAGGGACTGGGGCCAACGTCCTGACTTTC. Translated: CSARGSGTGANVLTF.